This TCR beta chain was documented in a study of PD-L1 blockade in urothelial cancer. Looking at the study overall: Reported median T cell count for blood samples was roughly 140,000.

Per germline, CDR1 SGHAT and CDR2 FQNNGV. This CDR3 has 16 residues. The trim removed 5 bases at V and 8 bases at J, leaving 10 bases unmatched. Locally advanced or metastatic urothelial carcinoma affected all patients. Patients each gave 1 to 8 samples, pretreatment and on-treatment. The data were produced by immunoSEQ multiplex PCR, yet TCRdb's version contains in-frame clones alone and is incomplete. Found here are under 100,000 clones, roughly 80% of them singletons; the top ten hold more than 9%. The sequence derives from a man in his 70s with urothelial cancer. Sequencing used PBMCs, obtained around atezolizumab (anti-PD-L1) treatment. The chain recombines TRBV11-2 with TRBJ2-2; 11 bases are a match to TRBD2. In DNA, the CDR3 is TGTGCCAGCAGCAAACTTAGCGGGAGGGCCTCAGGGGAGCTGTTTTTT. It specifies CASSKLSGRASGELFF. The whole variable domain, remainder taken from reference TRBV11-2 and TRBJ2-2, is EAGVAQSPRYKIIEKRQSVAFWCNPISGHATLYWYQQILGQGPKLLIQFQNNGVVDDSQLPKDRFSAERLKGVDSTLKIQPAKLEDSAVYLCASSKLSGRASGELFFGEGSRLTVL.